These 6 T cell receptor beta chains came from one sample sequenced in a study of shared clonotypes between healthy human individuals (dated by TCRdb to about 2020). Library prep was done by the immunoSEQ multiplex PCR assay. The clones in this table, taken by TCRdb from immuneACCESS, are in-frame only. Not every clone is retained; where verified, under half of the shortfall comes from an unresolved V gene, and the cause of the rest is unknown. In all, the sample holds roughly 1,600,000 clones, and 97% to 99% of those were seen once. Together, the top ten hold approximately 0.4% of the sample. The material sequenced was naive CD4+ T cells sorted from blood. This specimen's cell subset or site label, per the study, means: CD45RA+ positively selected. These TCRs come from a man aged 25 to 45 in good health.

This rearrangement joins TRBV27 to TRBJ2-5; no definite D call. The CDR3 loop spans 10 amino acids. V lost 6 bases and J 5 bases, leaving 4 bases between the germline ends. Germline-derived CDR1 and CDR2 are MNHEY and SMNVEV (reference sequence). The CDR3 region is CASRGETQYF. The DNA of the CDR3 is TGTGCCAGCAGGGGGGAGACCCAGTACTTC.

The V and J genes are TRBV5-4 and TRBJ2-2; 8 bases agree with TRBD2. The CDR3 is 15 residues long. The V gene's germline CDR1 is SGHNT and CDR2 YYREEE (reference sequence). V lost 4 bases, J lost 7 bases, and 9 bases stayed unmatched. The CDR3 loop is CASSEAGVLVGELFF. CDR3 sequence (DNA): TGTGCCAGCAGCGAAGCGGGAGTATTAGTCGGGGAGCTGTTTTTT.

The genes are TRBV18 and TRBJ2-7; maybe TRBD1 (6 bases). CDR1 KGHSH and CDR2 LQKENI come from the germline V gene. This CDR3 is 14 amino acids long. The germline V and J ends were trimmed by 4 bases and 3 bases, with 13 bases remaining between them. As DNA, the CDR3 is TGTGCCAGCTCACTTGGACAGTCGCACTACGAGCAGTACTTC. Its protein product is CASSLGQSHYEQYF. The variable domain in full, with the rest retrieved from reference TRBV18 and TRBJ2-7, is NAGVMQNPRHLVRRRGQEARLRCSPMKGHSHVYWYRQLPEEGLKFMVYLQKENIIDESGMPKERFSAEFPKEGPSILRIQQVVRGDSAAYFCASSLGQSHYEQYFGPGTRLTVT.

The chain links TRBV29-1 to TRBJ1-1, with D possibly being TRBD1 (5 bases). The germline gives CDR1 SQVTM, CDR2 ANQGSEA. The length of the CDR3 is 15 residues. The V end was cut by 1 base, the J end by 2 bases, with 14 bases between. The CDR3 protein is CSVEAFDSANTEAFF. CDR3 bases: TGCAGCGTTGAAGCTTTTGACAGTGCCAACACTGAAGCTTTCTTT.

This chain connects TRBV27 to TRBJ2-1; D is uncertain. There are 13 residues in the CDR3. V lost 0 bases and J 6 bases, leaving 6 bases between the germline ends. CDR1 is MNHEY, CDR2 SMNVEV, per germline (reference sequence). The CDR3 region is CASSLSESNEQFF. The DNA of the CDR3 is TGTGCCAGCAGTTTATCGGAAAGCAATGAGCAGTTCTTC.

CDR3: CASSPAGQGVSRTYEQYF. The CDR3 DNA reads as TGTGCCAGCTCACCAGCAGGACAGGGGGTTTCAAGAACCTACGAGCAGTACTTC. The chain links TRBV18 to TRBJ2-7; TRBD1 matches at 10 bases. Germline lookup yields CDR1 KGHSH and CDR2 LQKENI. Trimming cost V 2 bases and J 2 bases; bases outside gene matches: 12. The CDR3 contains 18 residues.